The clone carrying this TCR beta chain was detected ten times or more. This entry comes from a study of identical twins. TCRdb processed the 5' RACE reads anew with MiXCR; each CDR3 protein has one entry. The table lists 600,000 to 800,000 distinct CDR3 sequences, 21% of them singletons. This sample was also put to use in a study of T cells expressing NK-cell markers.

The sequenced material came from PBMCs. The clonotype comes from a woman under 30 in good health.

The CDR3 DNA follows: TGCAGTGCTAGAGATACACAGGGCATCGCTGAAGCTTTCTTT. Amino acid sequence: CSARDTQGIAEAFF. The V gene is TRBV20-1, the J gene TRBJ1-1, with TRBD1 as a possible D gene (6 bases). Germline CDR1 and CDR2: DFQATT and SNEGSKA (reference sequence). The V and J ends lost 0 bases and 6 bases respectively, with 14 bases between them. The CDR3 spans 14 residues.